This T cell receptor beta chain originates from a study of regulatory T cells in long-lasting Graves disease. Regarding the study as a whole: Lower TCR diversity was seen in persistent Graves' patients than in newly diagnosed ones. Researchers examined only peripheral blood and not thyroid tissue.

This clonotype was seen repeatedly, ten times or more. Its antigen is not known. To make TCR beta libraries, researchers used iRepertoire HTBI primers and Arm-PCR of CDR3 regions. TCRdb re-analysed the multiplex PCR reads in MiXCR, keeping a single row per CDR3 protein. The data hold 360,000 or so distinct CDR3 sequences, with about 11% observed a single time. The CDR3 length is 16 residues. Germline CDR1 is MDHEN and CDR2 is SYDVKM. With 5 bases clipped from V and 5 bases from J, the junction kept 7 bases outside the gene matches. As to time point: newly diagnosed GD, antithyroid drugs for less than 3 months. The TCR library was made from RNA that had been extracted from PBMCs in TRIzol. These data also formed part of another study, on T cells in Graves' hyperthyroidism and ophthalmopathy.

The TCR comes from a woman between 18 and 29 years old with Graves disease. The rearrangement joins TRBV28 to TRBJ2-3; 13 bases fit TRBD2. This sample comprised peripheral blood mononuclear cells (PBMCs), obtained at new diagnosis, from a patient treated with antithyroid drugs. The CDR3 loop reads CASSTSGRGGGDTQYF. In nucleotides, the CDR3 is TGTGCCAGCAGTACTAGCGGGAGGGGAGGCGGAGATACGCAGTATTTT. Drawing the rest from reference TRBV28 and TRBJ2-3, the complete variable domain is DVKVTQSSRYLVKRTGEKVFLECVQDMDHENMFWYRQDPGLGLRLIYFSYDVKMKEKGDIPEGYSVSREKKERFSLILESASTNQTSMYLCASSTSGRGGGDTQYFGPGTRLTVL.